A single sample gave rise to the 11 T cell receptor beta chains below, sequenced in a study of shared clonotypes between healthy human individuals. Generated by immunoSEQ multiplex PCR, the TCRdb table keeps only in-frame clones and is missing some. This table holds more than 1.2 million clones, approximately 98.5% found once. Sequenced input: naive CD4+ T cells sorted from blood. Documented subset: CD45RA+ positively selected. The receptors here all came from a young man in good health.

The genes are TRBV30 and TRBJ2-4; D is unclear. The ends were cut back, 3 bases at V and 10 bases at J, with 10 bases in the middle. The CDR3 spans 11 residues. CDR1 is GTSNPN and CDR2 is SVGIG in the germline V gene (reference sequence). In DNA form, the CDR3 reads TGTGCCTGGAGGGGCCATCAAATTCAGTACTTC. This sequence encodes CAWRGHQIQYF.

CDR3 nucleotide sequence: TGCGCCAGCAGCTTGGTCTGGGACAGGAACACTGAAGCTTTCTTT. As protein: CASSLVWDRNTEAFF. This chain links TRBV5-1 with TRBJ1-1; 7 nucleotides align to TRBD1. The V and J ends lost 0 bases and 1 base, in that order; junction bases with no gene match: 3. The germline CDR1 and CDR2 sequences are SGHRS and YFSETQ. The CDR3 is 15 residues long. The full variable domain, in which reference TRBV5-1 and TRBJ1-1 provide the parts outside the CDR3, is KAGVTQTPRYLIKTRGQQVTLSCSPISGHRSVSWYQQTPGQGLQFLFEYFSETQRNKGNFPGRFSGRQFSNSRSEMNVSTLELGDSALYLCASSLVWDRNTEAFFGQGTRLTVV.

V gene TRBV7-9 combines with J gene TRBJ1-5, with 10 bases aligning to TRBD1. Germline lookup yields CDR1 SEHNR and CDR2 FQNEAQ (reference sequence). Germline trimming cut 5 bases from V and 5 bases from J; bases unmatched to any gene: 3. The CDR3 extends over 14 amino acids. This chain's CDR3 is CASSHGTGDQPQHF. The CDR3 DNA is TGTGCCAGCAGCCACGGGACAGGGGATCAGCCCCAGCATTTT.

The chain couples TRBV9 to TRBJ2-1, with TRBD1 matching 9 bases. Germline V gene lookup returns CDR1 SGDLS and CDR2 YYNGEE. The CDR3 runs to 14 residues. V dropped 5 bases and J dropped 5; count of bases not matched to a gene: 5. The CDR3 nucleotides read TGTGCCAGCAGTACAGGGGGCCAAAACAATGAGCAGTTCTTC. Amino acid sequence: CASSTGGQNNEQFF.

V usage is TRBV5-1 and J usage is TRBJ1-4; D uncertain. The CDR3 totals 16 residues. Germline CDR1 and CDR2: SGHRS and YFSETQ. V lost 4 bases to trimming and J lost 0 bases, with 13 bases between them. The CDR3 coding sequence is TGCGCCAGCAGCAATCCAGCGGGCGCAACTAATGAAAAACTGTTTTTT. This encodes CASSNPAGATNEKLFF.

The chain joins TRBV6-6 to TRBJ2-3, with TRBD2 matching 9 bases. V shed 7 bases and J 5 bases; nucleotides not matched to a gene: 7. This CDR3 has 14 amino acids. Per the germline V gene, CDR1 is MNHNY and CDR2 is SVGAGI (reference sequence). CDR3 coding DNA: TGTGCCAGCACTACCGAGCGGGAGGAAGATACGCAGTATTTT. Its translation is CASTTEREEDTQYF.

The CDR3 DNA sequence: TGCGCCAGCAGCTTGGGCCAGGGTCTCCGGTTGAACACTGAAGCTTTCTTT. Amino acids: CASSLGQGLRLNTEAFF. The chain links TRBV5-1 to TRBJ1-1; D is perhaps TRBD1 (5 bases). V was cut by 0 bases and J by 0 bases, with 15 bases left in between. The CDR3 covers 17 residues. Germline loops: CDR1 SGHRS, CDR2 YFSETQ. The variable domain in full, completed from reference TRBV5-1 and TRBJ1-1, reads KAGVTQTPRYLIKTRGQQVTLSCSPISGHRSVSWYQQTPGQGLQFLFEYFSETQRNKGNFPGRFSGRQFSNSRSEMNVSTLELGDSALYLCASSLGQGLRLNTEAFFGQGTRLTVV.

The chain combines TRBV7-3 with TRBJ2-2; D is tentatively TRBD1 or TRBD2 (5 bases each). This CDR3 has 15 residues. V was pared by 0 bases and J by 7 bases, with 12 bases between. CDR1 SGHTA and CDR2 FQGTGA come from the germline V gene. The chain's CDR3 is CASSLTGPGNGELFF. The CDR3 coding sequence is TGTGCCAGCAGCTTAACGGGACCTGGTAACGGGGAGCTGTTTTTT.

V and J are TRBV14 and TRBJ2-7; the D is unclear. The CDR3 has 13 residues. Trimming removed 5 bases from V and 4 bases from J, with 12 bases in between. The germline gives CDR1 SGHDN, CDR2 FVKESK. DNA of the CDR3: TGTGCCAGCAGCTCATACCAGTGGTACGAGCAGTACTTC. Translating gives CASSSYQWYEQYF.

The V gene is TRBV27, the J gene TRBJ2-1; no definite D call. Between the trimmed V and J ends, which lost 3 bases and 10 bases, there was a span of 13 bases. The CDR3 runs 13 residues. CDR1 MNHEY and CDR2 SMNVEV come from the germline V gene (reference sequence). CDR3 amino acids: CASSLKGYWEQFF. CDR3 DNA: TGTGCCAGCAGTTTGAAGGGTTACTGGGAGCAGTTCTTC.

A word on this clone: Other DNA sequences in this specimen translate into the identical CDR3. The chain couples TRBV9 to TRBJ2-1; 8 bases line up with TRBD2. The CDR3 totals 17 residues. Trimming took 0 bases from V and 4 from J; bases not matched to a gene: 9. Germline loops: CDR1 SGDLS, CDR2 YYNGEE. The CDR3 DNA sequence: TGTGCCAGCAGCGTAGGGGGAGCGGGAGTTTCTTACAATGAGCAGTTCTTC. Protein sequence: CASSVGGAGVSYNEQFF.